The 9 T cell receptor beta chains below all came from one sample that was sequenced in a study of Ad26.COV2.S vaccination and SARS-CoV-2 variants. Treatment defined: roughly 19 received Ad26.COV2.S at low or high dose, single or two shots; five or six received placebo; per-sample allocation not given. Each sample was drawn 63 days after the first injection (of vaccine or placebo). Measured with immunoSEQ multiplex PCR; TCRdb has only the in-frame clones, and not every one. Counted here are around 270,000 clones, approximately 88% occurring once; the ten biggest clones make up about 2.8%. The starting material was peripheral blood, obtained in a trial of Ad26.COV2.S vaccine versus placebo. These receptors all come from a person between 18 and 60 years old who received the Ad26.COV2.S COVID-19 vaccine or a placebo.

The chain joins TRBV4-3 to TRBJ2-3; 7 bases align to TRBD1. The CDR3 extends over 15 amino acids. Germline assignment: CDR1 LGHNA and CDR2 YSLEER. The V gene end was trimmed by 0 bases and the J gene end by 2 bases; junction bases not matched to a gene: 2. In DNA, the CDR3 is TGCGCCAGCAGCCAAGAAGGGGGCACCACAGATACGCAGTATTTT. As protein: CASSQEGGTTDTQYF.

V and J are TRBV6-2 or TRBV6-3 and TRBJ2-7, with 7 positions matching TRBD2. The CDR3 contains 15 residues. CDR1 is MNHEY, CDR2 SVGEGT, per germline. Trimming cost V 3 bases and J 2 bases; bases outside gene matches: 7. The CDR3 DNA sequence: TGTGCCAGCAGTTATCGCGGGGGAGGACCCTACGAGCAGTACGTC. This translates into CASSYRGGGPYEQYV.

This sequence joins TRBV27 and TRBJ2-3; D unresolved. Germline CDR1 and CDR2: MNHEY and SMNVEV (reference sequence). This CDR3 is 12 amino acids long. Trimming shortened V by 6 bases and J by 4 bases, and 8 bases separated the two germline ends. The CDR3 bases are TGTGCCAGCAGAACGGCCGCAGATACGCAGTATTTT. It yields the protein CASRTAADTQYF.

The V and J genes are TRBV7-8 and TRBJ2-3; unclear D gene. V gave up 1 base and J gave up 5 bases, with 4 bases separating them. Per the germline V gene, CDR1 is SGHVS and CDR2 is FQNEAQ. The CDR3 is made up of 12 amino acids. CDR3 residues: CASSLERDTQYF. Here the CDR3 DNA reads TGTGCCAGCAGCTTAGAACGAGATACGCAGTATTTT.

The CDR3 protein is CASSYSTMYRSSPLHF. The CDR3 DNA reads as TGTGCCAGCAGTTACTCTACAATGTACAGGAGTTCACCCCTCCACTTT. This chain links TRBV6-5 with TRBJ1-6; D possibly corresponds to TRBD1 (5 bases). CDR3 length: 16 residues. CDR1 and CDR2 (germline): MNHEY, SVGAGI. The ends were cut back, 0 bases at V and 9 bases at J, with 15 bases in the middle.

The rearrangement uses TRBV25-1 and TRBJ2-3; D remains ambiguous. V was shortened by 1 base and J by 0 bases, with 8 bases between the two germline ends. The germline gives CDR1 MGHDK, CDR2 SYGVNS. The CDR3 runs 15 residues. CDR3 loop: CASSEFGSSTDTQYF. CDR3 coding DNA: TGTGCCAGCAGTGAATTCGGATCTAGCACAGATACGCAGTATTTT. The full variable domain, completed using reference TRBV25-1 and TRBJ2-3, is EADIYQTPRYLVIGTGKKITLECSQTMGHDKMYWYQQDPGMELHLIHYSYGVNSTEKGDLSSESTVSRIRTEHFPLTLESARPSHTSQYLCASSEFGSSTDTQYFGPGTRLTVL.

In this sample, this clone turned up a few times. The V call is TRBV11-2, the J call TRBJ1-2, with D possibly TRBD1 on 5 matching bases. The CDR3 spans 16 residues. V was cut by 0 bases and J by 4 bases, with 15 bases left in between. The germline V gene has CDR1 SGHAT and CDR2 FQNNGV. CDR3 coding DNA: TGTGCCAGCAGCTTAGATGGCGGAACAGGCCTCTATGGCTACACCTTC. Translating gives CASSLDGGTGLYGYTF.

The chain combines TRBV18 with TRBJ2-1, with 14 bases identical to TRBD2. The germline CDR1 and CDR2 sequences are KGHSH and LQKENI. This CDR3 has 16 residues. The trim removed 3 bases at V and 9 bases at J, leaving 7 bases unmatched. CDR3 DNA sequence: TGTGCCAGCTCACCCAGACTAGCGGGGGGGCCGGGTGAGCAGTTCTTC. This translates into CASSPRLAGGPGEQFF.

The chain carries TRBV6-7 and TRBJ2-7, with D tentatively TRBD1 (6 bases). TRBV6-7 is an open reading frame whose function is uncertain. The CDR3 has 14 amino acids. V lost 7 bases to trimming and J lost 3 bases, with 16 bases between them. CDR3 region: CASNAPPGHYEQYF. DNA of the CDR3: TGTGCCAGCAACGCCCCTCCGGGACACTACGAGCAGTACTTC.